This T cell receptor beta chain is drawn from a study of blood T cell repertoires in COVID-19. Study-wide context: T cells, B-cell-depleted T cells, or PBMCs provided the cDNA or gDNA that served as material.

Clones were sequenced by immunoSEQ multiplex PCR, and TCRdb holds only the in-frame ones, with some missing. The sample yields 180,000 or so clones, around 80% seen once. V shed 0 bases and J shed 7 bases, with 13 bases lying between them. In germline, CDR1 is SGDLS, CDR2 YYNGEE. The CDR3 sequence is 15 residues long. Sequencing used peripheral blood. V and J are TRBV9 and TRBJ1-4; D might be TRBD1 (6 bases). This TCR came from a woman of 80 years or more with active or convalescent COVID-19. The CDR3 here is CASSVGQGRGEKLFF. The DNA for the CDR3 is TGTGCCAGCAGCGTAGGGCAGGGGAGAGGTGAAAAACTGTTTTTT.